This T cell receptor beta chain was sequenced during a study of blood T cell repertoires in COVID-19 (dated by TCRdb to the early 2020s). In terms of the full investigation: Samples from collaborators originated in the United States, Italy and Spain and spanned both the acute and convalescent phases of COVID-19. The prospective study material was composed of cDNA or gDNA derived from T cells, B-cell-depleted T cells, or PBMCs. The dataset comprised deeply sampled blood TCRbeta repertoires from subjects exposed to, actively infected with, or recovered from COVID-19. The repertoires were released in a freely available public database meant as a resource for research on the immune response to SARS-CoV-2. The samples were drawn from two sources: the first 160 participants of the ongoing ImmuneRACE study, and 1,200 or so subjects contributed by 6 global collaborators. Nearly every sample came with metadata listing a de-identified subject ID, COVID-19 status, age in years and sex. Where available, HLA class I and class II types were obtained from metadata supplied by the sample provider rather than from assay-based typing. Broader findings and caveats from the paper: The amount of clinical and demographic metadata varied by source and participant and was provided uncurated.

CDR1 and CDR2 are drawn from the germline V gene (reference sequence): LGHDT, YNNKEL. V and J lose 1 base and 4 bases, and a span of 16 bases separates them. Including the terminal cysteine and phenylalanine, the CDR3 comprises 16 residues. Of all the DNA, just the CDR3 is kept, 48 bases in frame from base 1. The collaborating institutions used their own protocols to collect whole blood in K2EDTA tubes. For TCRbeta analysis, collaborators shipped samples as frozen whole blood, isolated PBMCs, or DNA extracted from either of those sample types. The immunoSEQ Assay, a bias-controlled multiplex PCR, was used to amplify TCRbeta CDR3 regions from genomic DNA. From the authors' description of their analysis: Within the assay, amplification of reference gene primers was used to estimate how many nucleated cells each sample contained. To quantify the absolute abundance of each unique TCRbeta CDR3 rearrangement, sequence reads were collapsed and filtered. For each sample, productive Simpson clonality was calculated by taking the square root of Simpson's diversity index across productive rearrangements. What TCRdb holds here is the immuneACCESS table cut down to in-frame rearrangements. Part of the clones is not present; checked against another copy, under half of the missing clones reflect an unresolved V gene, and the others are unexplained. V and J calls and clone size follow that table, whereas D and trimming were derived from the DNA. This sample is represented by 130,000 to 150,000 clones; approximately 80% of them were singletons. 5% of the sample comes from the top ten.

About this clone itself: It has no known antigen specificity. Base qualities were left out, and no much larger clone turns up one base away.

The TCR comes from a woman in her forties or fifties with acute or convalescent COVID-19. Sequenced input: peripheral blood. Recombination joined TRBV3-1 (or the pseudogene TRBV3-2) with TRBJ1-2, and possibly TRBD1, on 6 matching bases. Read as DNA, the sequence is TGTGCCAGCAGCCAAGGAAGGGTAAAAGGGGGCTATGGCTACACCTTC. Protein translation: CASSQGRVKGGYGYTF.